Shown below are 9 T cell receptor beta chains from a single sample sequenced in a study of shared clonotypes between healthy human individuals. This table comes from immunoSEQ multiplex PCR, and its TCRdb copy is limited to in-frame clones, with some not included. The sample lists about half a million clones, 70% to 85% occurring once. The sequencing sample was made of PBMCs. These receptors all stem from a woman aged 40 to 50 in good health. Some clones in this sample may be carry-over from other donors' samples.

This sequence joins TRBV5-1 and TRBJ2-6; 9 nucleotides line up with TRBD1. CDR1 SGHRS and CDR2 YFSETQ come from the germline V gene. V lost 2 bases, J lost 0 bases, and 9 bases stayed unmatched. This CDR3 comprises 19 residues. CDR3 bases: TGCGCCAGCAGCTTTCCGCCGGGACAGGGTGACTCTGGGGCCAACGTCCTGACTTTC. It specifies CASSFPPGQGDSGANVLTF.

The V call is TRBV7-9, the J call TRBJ2-7; D is uncertain. The CDR3 consists of 12 residues. Germline V gene data show CDR1 as SEHNR and CDR2 as FQNEAQ (reference sequence). Deletions cut 2 bases from V and 4 bases from J, with 6 bases between. The CDR3 DNA reads TGTGCCAGCAGCTTAACGGTGTACGAGCAGTACTTC. It codes for CASSLTVYEQYF.

The V gene is TRBV5-4, the J gene TRBJ1-2; D uncertain. Trimming removed 1 base at V and 4 bases at J, with 11 bases between. This CDR3 is built from 14 residues. Germline V gives CDR1 SGHNT, CDR2 YYREEE (reference sequence). The chain's CDR3 is CASSLFVGGYGYTF. CDR3 bases: TGTGCCAGCAGCTTGTTCGTGGGAGGCTATGGCTACACCTTC.

V usage is TRBV9 and J usage is TRBJ2-5; D is unresolved. This CDR3 has 14 amino acids. Looked up from germline, CDR1 is SGDLS and CDR2 is YYNGEE. V was trimmed by 4 bases and J by 0 bases, leaving 10 bases between them. In DNA form, the CDR3 reads TGTGCCAGCAGCCCCCATCAAAACCAAGAGACCCAGTACTTC. Translated: CASSPHQNQETQYF.

The rearrangement joins TRBV6-6 to TRBJ1-5, with TRBD1 matching over 9 bases. From germline, CDR1 is MNHNY and CDR2 SVGAGI (reference sequence). The ends lost 2 bases at V and 5 bases at J; junction bases unmatched: 4. The CDR3 has 15 amino acids. Here the CDR3 reads CASSYTGGPDQPQHF. CDR3 DNA sequence: TGTGCCAGCAGTTACACAGGGGGCCCCGATCAGCCCCAGCATTTT.

The rearrangement links TRBV6-5 to TRBJ1-3; perhaps TRBD1 as D (5 bases). This CDR3 is 13 amino acids long. Germline V gives CDR1 MNHEY, CDR2 SVGAGI. V was pared by 5 bases and J by 1 base, with 6 bases between. The CDR3, as DNA: TGTGCCAGCAGTACAGGATCTGGAAACACCATATATTTT. Encoded protein: CASSTGSGNTIYF.

This clone occurred a few times. The chain recombines TRBV7-9 with TRBJ1-3, with D uncertain. Trimming pared 1 base from V and 5 bases from J, leaving 9 bases between. Looked up from germline, CDR1 is SEHNR and CDR2 is FQNEAQ (reference sequence). The CDR3 runs 14 residues. For the CDR3, the DNA is TGTGCCAGCAGCTTAGGAGTCCGGAGAAACACCATATATTTT. Its protein product is CASSLGVRRNTIYF.

The gene calls are TRBV18 and TRBJ1-4, with 7 bases lining up with TRBD1. Germline loops: CDR1 KGHSH, CDR2 LQKENI. V shed 6 bases, J shed 7 bases, and the junction held 11 bases outside the gene matches. There are 15 residues in the CDR3. DNA of the CDR3: TGTGCCAGCTCTCCGAGGACAGGTTGGACTGAAAAACTGTTTTTT. It specifies CASSPRTGWTEKLFF. The variable domain in full, completed from reference TRBV18 and TRBJ1-4, reads NAGVMQNPRHLVRRRGQEARLRCSPMKGHSHVYWYRQLPEEGLKFMVYLQKENIIDESGMPKERFSAEFPKEGPSILRIQQVVRGDSAAYFCASSPRTGWTEKLFFGSGTQLSVL.

The V gene is TRBV6-6, the J gene TRBJ1-2, with TRBD1 matching 8 bases. The germline V gene has CDR1 MNHNY and CDR2 SVGAGI (reference sequence). J lost 4 bases, V lost 5 bases, and 6 bases had no gene match. The CDR3 consists of 14 residues. The CDR3 here is CASSPAGGSYGYTF. The CDR3 nucleotides are TGTGCCAGCAGTCCAGCAGGGGGCAGCTATGGCTACACCTTC.